One T cell receptor beta chain is described in this entry. This clonotype was recorded a few times. This receptor's antigen is unknown. Per-base quality was not reported, and no clone a single base away is much larger than it. Counted from cysteine to phenylalanine, this CDR3 has 14 amino acids. Only CDR3 DNA remains: 42 bases, in frame from the first base. CDR1 and CDR2 were assigned from the germline V gene as SGHVS and FQNEAQ. Trimming at the junction amounts to 5 bases on V and 5 bases on J, and the germline ends lie 15 bases apart. The sample's treatment or condition label, in plain terms: roughly ten-day PBMC culture with coronavirus spike peptide pools or control peptides (ViraFEST assay). CD4+ T cells from unexposed donors were collected before the COVID-19 pandemic (2011-2018). The ViraFEST assay was used in the study, in which antigen-specific T cells were expanded with peptide pools and expanded clonotypes were subsequently identified by TCR sequencing. More than 1.5 million PBMCs per well were cultured in IMDM with roughly 5% human AB serum and approximately 10 IU/ml IL-2, plus 10 ug/ml peptide pools. Half of the culture medium was replaced with fresh IL-2-containing medium on days 3 and 7. Once the cells had been in culture for over 9 days, the EasySep CD4+ T cell isolation kit was used to isolate CD4+ T cells by negative selection. Unexposed donor CD4+ T cells were tested for reactivity to SARS-CoV-2 S and N and four common cold coronavirus spike pools, as cell number allowed. PBMCs were separated from whole blood using Ficoll-Paque Plus gradient centrifugation and then either used fresh or cryopreserved at -140C. Triplicate wells were generally used for each culture condition. The leukapheresis product used for the unexposed donors was purchased from a commercial source.

This entry is derived from a study of vaccination and CD4 T cells after COVID-19 (dated by TCRdb to between 2022 and 2023). Turning to the overall study: Six males and four females were included in the convalescent cohort, with two Hispanic individuals, seven Caucasians, two Asians and one multiracial person represented. Participants got two doses of the Pfizer-BioNTech BNT162b2 vaccine (n=8) or two doses of the Moderna mRNA-1273 vaccine (n=2). Post-COVID blood samples were collected from convalescent patients a median of roughly 100 days after diagnosis, with a range of about 35 to 161 days. The time from the second vaccine dose to post-vaccine blood sampling had a median of 72 days and ranged from about 12 to 250 days. For stimulating the cultures, overlapping spike peptide pools were used, derived from SARS-CoV-2 as well as from the common cold coronaviruses HCoV-NL63, HCoV-OC43 and HCoV-229E. In control cultures, a CEFX viral epitope pool was used as positive control, an HIV-1 Nef peptide pool was used as negative control, or no peptide was added. In over 8 COVID-19 convalescent patients and a handful of infection-naive healthy vaccine recipients, researchers compared the spike-specific CD4+ TCR repertoire from before mRNA vaccination with the repertoire from after. At the TCR clonotype level, an earlier paper using these donors assessed memory CD4+ T cell crossreactivity between SARS-CoV-2 and common cold coronavirus spike proteins.

Library generation was performed with PCR. DNA from cultured CD4+ T cells was subjected to TCR sequencing with the Oncomine TCR Beta short-read assay at the Johns Hopkins FTIC core. Genomic DNA was extracted from the cultured CD4+ T cells with the QIAamp micro DNA kit. Oncomine TCR Beta libraries from cultured CD4+ T cells were pooled using unique dual indexes and sequenced on an Illumina iSeq 100. In the source study's methods: Non-productive sequences were removed, and CDR3s that did not start with C, did not end with F or W, or were shorter than 7 amino acids were discarded. Antigen-specific clonotypes were identified with the MANAFEST web application by comparing peptide-stimulated wells with reference and other culture wells. To be called positive, a clone needed an FDR below 0.05, an odds ratio above 5, and a productive frequency above 0.1% in at least two of three replicate wells. A clonotype counted as cross-reactive if it showed significant expansion both in the SARS-CoV-2 spike wells and in at least one common cold coronavirus spike condition. Levenshtein distances (stringdist) and unrooted phylogenetic trees (ape) in R version 3.6.1 were used to assess CDR3 homology. TCRdb redid the processing of the public reads, applying fastp at Q25 and MiXCR, and retained in-frame beta chains. Rows with one shared CDR3 protein collapse into an entry with the most common genes and DNA. TCRdb's processing, not the study's, gives the V and J calls here. The sample yields some 11,000 distinct CDR3 sequences; 32% were counted once. The top ten clonotypes cover over 11% of the sample.

What the authors observed across the whole study: Nearly all vaccine-specific clones in convalescent patients (304 of 307) were mono-reactive for SARS-CoV-2 spike rather than cross-reactive with common cold coronaviruses. The study included relatively few convalescent patients and did not analyze early timepoints after natural infection. In convalescent patients, a median approximately 90% of post-vaccine SARS-CoV-2-reactive clones were detected only after vaccination, suggesting vaccine-specific priming. An increase in the median number of SARS-CoV-2-reactive clonotypes from 21 after infection to 38 after vaccination was observed, but the change was not found to be significant.

This sequence was found in a human donor in good health. The sample consisted of CD4+ T cells from blood, cultured in vitro. The rearranged chain carries TRBV7-8 and TRBJ1-1; there is no confident call for the D gene. For the CDR3, the sequence is CASSQLRWVTEAFF. The DNA sequence is TGTGCCAGCAGCCAGCTTAGGTGGGTTACTGAAGCTTTCTTT.